Listed below are T cell receptor beta chains from one sample, sequenced in a study of blood T cells in healthy people across ages. MiXCR, applied by TCRdb to the 5' RACE reads, yields one record per CDR3 protein. The sample carries roughly 1,300,000 distinct CDR3 sequences, around 55% recorded once. Input material: blood. The source of these receptors is a young man in good health. The CDR3 runs from the conserved cysteine through the conserved F or W. Fields, in order: clone size, J gene, D gene, V gene, CDR3 protein, CDR3 DNA. A D gene is named only where the DNA matches it firmly. Some rows mark clone size as missing; the rest say once, few, many or name a class of expanded clone.

size: .; J: TRBJ2-1; D: .; V: TRBV7-9; CDR3: CASSLDKAYNEQFF; DNA: .
size: .; J: TRBJ1-2; D: TRBD1; V: TRBV6-5; CDR3: CASSESRQGLYGYTF; DNA: TGCGCCAGCAGTGAGTCTAGACAGGGACTTTATGGCTACACCTTC
size: .; J: TRBJ2-1; D: .; V: TRBV7-9; CDR3: CASSSIGGQALGSRNEQFF; DNA: TGTGCCAGCAGCTCAATCGGGGGTCAGGCCCTAGGATCTCGCAATGAGCAGTTCTTC
size: .; J: TRBJ2-7; D: TRBD2; V: TRBV4-1; CDR3: CASSQRFTGGGYEQYF; DNA: TGCGCCAGCAGCCAAAGATTTACCGGGGGGGGTTACGAGCAGTACTTC
size: few; J: TRBJ1-1; D: .; V: TRBV29-1; CDR3: CSALGMAELIAFF; DNA: TGCAGCGCTTTAGGCATGGCTGAGTTAATAGCTTTCTTT
size: .; J: TRBJ2-3; D: .; V: TRBV3-1; CDR3: CASSQAQLGTDTQYF; DNA: TGTGCCAGCAGCCAAGCCCAGTTGGGCACAGATACGCAGTATTTT
size: .; J: TRBJ2-7; D: TRBD2; V: TRBV29-1; CDR3: CSSPSGSSYNEQYF; DNA: TGCAGCTCTCCTAGCGGGAGCTCCTACAATGAGCAGTACTTC
size: once; J: TRBJ2-1; D: .; V: TRBV6-6; CDR3: CASSSVGGDEQFF; DNA: TGTGCCAGCAGTTCAGTGGGGGGCGATGAGCAGTTCTTC
size: .; J: TRBJ2-5; D: .; V: TRBV6-6; CDR3: CASSYSAESQETQYF; DNA: TGTGCCAGCAGTTACTCCGCAGAATCTCAAGAGACCCAGTACTTC
size: few; J: TRBJ1-1; D: .; V: TRBV12-3/TRBV12-4; CDR3: CASSVTGLNTEAFF; DNA: TGTGCCAGCAGTGTGACAGGATTAAACACTGAAGCTTTCTTT
size: once; J: TRBJ1-6; D: .; V: TRBV6-5; CDR3: CASSYSSRDSGNSPLHF; DNA: TGTGCCAGCAGTTACTCGAGTCGGGATTCGGGTAATTCACCCCTCCACTTT
size: once; J: TRBJ2-6; D: .; V: TRBV28; CDR3: CASREPGRTSGANVLTF; DNA: TGTGCCAGCCGGGAACCGGGACGGACCTCTGGGGCCAACGTCCTGACTTTC
size: .; J: TRBJ2-7; D: TRBD2; V: TRBV11-1; CDR3: CASSLGWRELEEQYF; DNA: TGTGCCAGCAGCTTAGGTTGGCGGGAGCTAGAAGAGCAGTACTTC
size: .; J: TRBJ2-1; D: .; V: TRBV6-5; CDR3: CASSYGHPSYNEQFF; DNA: TGTGCCAGCAGTTACGGACACCCCTCCTACAATGAGCAGTTCTTC
size: once; J: TRBJ2-7; D: .; V: TRBV20-1; CDR3: CSAFRKTYNEQYF; DNA: TGCAGTGCTTTCAGGAAAACCTACAATGAGCAGTACTTC
size: .; J: TRBJ2-1; D: TRBD2; V: TRBV27; CDR3: CASRRLGGSYNEQFF; DNA: TGTGCCAGCAGGCGACTCGGGGGGAGCTACAATGAGCAGTTCTTC
size: .; J: TRBJ2-3; D: .; V: TRBV11-2; CDR3: CASSLFLRPASQIGQYF; DNA: TGTGCCAGCAGCTTATTTCTTCGCCCAGCCTCACAGATTGGGCAGTATTTT